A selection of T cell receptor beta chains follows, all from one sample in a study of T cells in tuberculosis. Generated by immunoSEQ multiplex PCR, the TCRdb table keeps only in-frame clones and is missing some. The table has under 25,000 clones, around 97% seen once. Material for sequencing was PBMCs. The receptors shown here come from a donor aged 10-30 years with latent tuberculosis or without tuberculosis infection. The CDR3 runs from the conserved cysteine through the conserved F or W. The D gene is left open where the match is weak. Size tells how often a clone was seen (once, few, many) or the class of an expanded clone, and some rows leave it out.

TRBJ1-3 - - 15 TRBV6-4 TGTGCCAGCAGTCGGGACACCAGCTCTGGAAACACCATATATTTT CASSRDTSSGNTIYF
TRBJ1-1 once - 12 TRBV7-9 TGTGCCAGCAGCTTAATCTTCGTCGAAGCTTTCTTT CASSLIFVEAFF
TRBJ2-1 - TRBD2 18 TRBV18 TGTGCCAGCTCACCACCCTTAGGGACTACGGAAGTTTACAATGAGCAGTTCTTC CASSPPLGTTEVYNEQFF
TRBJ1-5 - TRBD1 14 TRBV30 TGTGCCTGGAGTGGAGGACAGGCAAGTCAGCCCCAGCATTTT CAWSGGQASQPQHF
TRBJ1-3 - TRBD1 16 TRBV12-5 TGTGCTAGTGGTTCCCCGGACAGGGGGCCTGGAAACACCATATATTTT CASGSPDRGPGNTIYF
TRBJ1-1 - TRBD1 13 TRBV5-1 TGCGCCAGCAGATACGACAGGGAGGATCGGGCTTTCTTT CASRYDREDRAFF
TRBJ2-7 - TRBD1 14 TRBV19 TGTGCCAGTAGTCGGACAGGGGGTTTCCACGAGCAGTACTTC CASSRTGGFHEQYF
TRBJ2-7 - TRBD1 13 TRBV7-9 TGTGCCAGCAGCTTGGAGACAGGGCACGAGCAGTACTTC CASSLETGHEQYF
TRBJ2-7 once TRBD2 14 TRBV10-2 TGCGCCAGCCTACTAGCGGGAAGCTCCTACGAGCAGTACTTC CASLLAGSSYEQYF
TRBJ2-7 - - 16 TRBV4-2 TGTGCCAGCAGCCAGTCCTCAGTGGGGGGCTCCTACGAGCAGTACTTC CASSQSSVGGSYEQYF
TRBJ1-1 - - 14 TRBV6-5 TGTGCCAGCAGTTTGGTTGGGTTAGGGGGTCAAGCTTTCTTT CASSLVGLGGQAFF
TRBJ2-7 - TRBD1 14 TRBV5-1 TGCGCCAGCACCCCCCCGGGACAGTTCTACGAGCAGTACTTC CASTPPGQFYEQYF
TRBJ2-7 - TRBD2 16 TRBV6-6 TGTGCCAGCAGTTACTCAGCGAGCGGGAGTAGCTACGAGCAGTACTTC CASSYSASGSSYEQYF
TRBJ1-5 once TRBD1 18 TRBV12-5 TGTGCTAGTGGTTCAACCCTTCCGGGACAGGGGGACAATCAGCCCCAGCATTTT CASGSTLPGQGDNQPQHF
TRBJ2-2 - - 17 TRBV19 TGTGCCAGTAGTATAGATTTAGGGACAAAGAACACCGGGGAGCTGTTTTTT CASSIDLGTKNTGELFF
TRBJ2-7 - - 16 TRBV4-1 TGCGCCAGCAGCCAAGGGACACGGGGGGCCACCTACGAGCAGTACTTC CASSQGTRGATYEQYF
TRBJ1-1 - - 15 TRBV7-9 TGTGCCAGCAGCTTACAGGTAGGAAGGAACACTGAAGCTTTCTTT CASSLQVGRNTEAFF
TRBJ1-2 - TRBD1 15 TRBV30 TGTGCCTGGAGTCTTCGGACAGGAGCCTACTATGGCTACACCTTC CAWSLRTGAYYGYTF
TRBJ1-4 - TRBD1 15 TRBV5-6 TGTGCCAGCAGCTCCCGGGACAGCTTTAATGAAAAACTGTTTTTT CASSSRDSFNEKLFF
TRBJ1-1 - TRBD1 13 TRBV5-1 TGCGCCAGCAGCCCTGGACAGGGGAATGAAGCTTTCTTT CASSPGQGNEAFF
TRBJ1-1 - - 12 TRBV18 TGTGCCAGCTCACCAGAGGAAGCGCTTATTTTCTTT CASSPEEALIFF
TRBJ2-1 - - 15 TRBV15 TGTGCCACCAGCGTCAGGGTGTTGTCCAACAATGAGCAGTTCTTC CATSVRVLSNNEQFF
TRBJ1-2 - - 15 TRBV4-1 TGCGCCAGCAGCCGTTATCCCGGGTGGTACTGGGGCTACACCTTC CASSRYPGWYWGYTF
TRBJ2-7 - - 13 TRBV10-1 TGCGCCAGCAGTGCCGGGGGAAACTACGAGCAGTACTTC CASSAGGNYEQYF
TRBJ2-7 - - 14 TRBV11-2 TGTGCCAGCAGCTCACAGGGAGGGAACTACGAGCAGTACTTC CASSSQGGNYEQYF
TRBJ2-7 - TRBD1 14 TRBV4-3 TGCGCCAGCAGCGACAGGGTGAGCTCCTACGAGCAGTACTTC CASSDRVSSYEQYF
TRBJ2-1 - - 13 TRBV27 TGTGCCAGTAGTTGGGACAAGTACAATGAGCAGTTCTTC CASSWDKYNEQFF
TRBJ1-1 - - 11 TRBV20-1 TGCAGTGCTAGAGAAGCGACTGAAGCTTTCTTT CSAREATEAFF
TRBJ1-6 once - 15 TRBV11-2 TGTGCCAGCAGCCCATGGGGGACACATAATTCACCCCTCCACTTT CASSPWGTHNSPLHF
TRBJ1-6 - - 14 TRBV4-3 TGCGCCAGCCGAGAGGGGGTTTATAATTCACCCCTCCACTTT CASREGVYNSPLHF
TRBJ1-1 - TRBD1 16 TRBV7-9 TGTGCCAGCAGTTACATCCCGGGACAGGGAAGGACTGAAGCTTTCTTT CASSYIPGQGRTEAFF
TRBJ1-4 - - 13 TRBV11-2 TGCGCCCCCCGGAGGCTCCAAAATGAAAAACTGTTTTTT CAPRRLQNEKLFF
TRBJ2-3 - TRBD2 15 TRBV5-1 TGCGCCAGCAGCTTCAAAGCGGGAGAAGTAGATACGCAGTATTTT CASSFKAGEVDTQYF
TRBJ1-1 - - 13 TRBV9 TGTGCCAGCAGCGTTCAAGGGGAGGGTGAAGCTTTCTTT CASSVQGEGEAFF
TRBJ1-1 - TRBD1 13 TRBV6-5 TGTGCCAGCAGTTACCTCGGACAGGGGAAGGCTTTCTTT CASSYLGQGKAFF
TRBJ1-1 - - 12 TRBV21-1 TGTGCCAGCAGCTCCCCTAGAACTGAAGCTTTCTTT CASSSPRTEAFF
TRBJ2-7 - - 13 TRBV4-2 TGTGCCAGCAGCCAAGAGGAGGGCTACGAGCAGTACTTC CASSQEEGYEQYF
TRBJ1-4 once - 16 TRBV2 TGTGCCAGCAGTGAGTGGGGCCGGTCGGCTAATGAAAAACTGTTTTTT CASSEWGRSANEKLFF
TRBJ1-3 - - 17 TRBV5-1 TGCGCCAGCAGCTTGGACGTAGGGGCGCCTCCTGGAAACACCATATATTTT CASSLDVGAPPGNTIYF
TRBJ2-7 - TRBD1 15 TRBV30 TGTGCCTGGAGTCTCCCCGGGACAGAGCCCTACGAGCAGTACTTC CAWSLPGTEPYEQYF
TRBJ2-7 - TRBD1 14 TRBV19 TGTGCCAGTAGGGAGACAGGGGAAGGGCAAGAGCAGTACTTC CASRETGEGQEQYF
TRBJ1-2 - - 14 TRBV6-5 TGTGCCAGCAGGCCAGGGGACGGTAAAGGTGGCTACACCTTC CASRPGDGKGGYTF
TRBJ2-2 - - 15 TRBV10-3 TGTGCCATCGCAGGAGGACTTTTGAACACCGGGGAGCTGTTTTTT CAIAGGLLNTGELFF
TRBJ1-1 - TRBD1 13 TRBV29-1 TGCAGCGTCTACAGGGGGATGAACACTGAAGCTTTCTTT CSVYRGMNTEAFF
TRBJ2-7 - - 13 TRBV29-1 TGCAGCGTCCGATATACAGGGCTCGACGAGCAGTACTTC CSVRYTGLDEQYF
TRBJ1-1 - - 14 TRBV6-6 TGTGCCAGCAGTTACTCGGCCTGGAACACTGAAGCTTTCTTT CASSYSAWNTEAFF
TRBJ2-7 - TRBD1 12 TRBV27 TGTGCCAGCAGTTTATCAGGGACAGGCTTTTACTTC CASSLSGTGFYF
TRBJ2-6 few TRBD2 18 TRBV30 TGTGCCACAGACCCCCCAGCGGGAGAATCCTCTGGGGCCAACGTCCTGACTTTC CATDPPAGESSGANVLTF
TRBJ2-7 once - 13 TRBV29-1 TGCAGCGTAACGGCAGGGGGACTCTACGAGCAGTACTTC CSVTAGGLYEQYF
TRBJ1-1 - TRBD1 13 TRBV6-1 TGTGCCAGCAGTTATGGACAGGGGAGTGAAGCTTTCTTT CASSYGQGSEAFF
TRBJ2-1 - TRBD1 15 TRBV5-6 TGTGCCAGCAGCGCTCTGACAGGGTCTTACAATGAGCAGTTCTTC CASSALTGSYNEQFF
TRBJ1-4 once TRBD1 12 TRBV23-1 TGCGCCGCAAGACAGGGTGAAGAAAAACTGTTTTTT CAARQGEEKLFF